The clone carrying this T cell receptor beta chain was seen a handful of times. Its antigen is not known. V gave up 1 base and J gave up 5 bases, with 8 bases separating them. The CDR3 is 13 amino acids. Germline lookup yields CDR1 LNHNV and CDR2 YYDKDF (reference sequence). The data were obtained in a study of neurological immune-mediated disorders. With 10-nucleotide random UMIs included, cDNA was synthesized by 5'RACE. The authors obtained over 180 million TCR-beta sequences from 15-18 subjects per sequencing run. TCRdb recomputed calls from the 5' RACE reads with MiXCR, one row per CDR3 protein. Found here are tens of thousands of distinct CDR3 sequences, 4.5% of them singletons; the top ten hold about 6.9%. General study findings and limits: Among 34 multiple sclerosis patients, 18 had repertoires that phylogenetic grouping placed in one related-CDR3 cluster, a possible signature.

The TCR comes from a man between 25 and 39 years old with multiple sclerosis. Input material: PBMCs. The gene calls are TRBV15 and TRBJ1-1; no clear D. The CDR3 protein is CATSRASKTEAFF. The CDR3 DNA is TGTGCCACCAGCAGAGCTAGCAAGACTGAAGCTTTCTTT.